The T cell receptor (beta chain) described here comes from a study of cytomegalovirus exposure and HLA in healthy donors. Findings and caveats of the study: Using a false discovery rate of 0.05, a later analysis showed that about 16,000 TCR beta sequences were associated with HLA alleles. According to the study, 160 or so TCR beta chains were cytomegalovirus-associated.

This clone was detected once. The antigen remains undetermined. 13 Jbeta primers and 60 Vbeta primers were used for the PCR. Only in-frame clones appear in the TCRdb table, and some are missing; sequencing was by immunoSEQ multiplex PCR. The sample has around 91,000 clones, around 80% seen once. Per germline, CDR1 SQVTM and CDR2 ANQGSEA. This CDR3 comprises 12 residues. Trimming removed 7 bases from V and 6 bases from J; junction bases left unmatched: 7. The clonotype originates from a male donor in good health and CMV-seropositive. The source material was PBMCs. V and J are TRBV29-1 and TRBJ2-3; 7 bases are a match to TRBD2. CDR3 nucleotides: TGCAGCGCCCCCCTGGGGGGGGATACGCAGTATTTT. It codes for CSAPLGGDTQYF.